This T cell receptor (beta chain) came from a study of control samples from healthy donors and cancer patients. Measured with immunoSEQ multiplex PCR; TCRdb has only the in-frame clones, and not every one. Here the sample spans about 95,000 clones, 88% being singletons. The germline V gene has CDR1 SNHLY and CDR2 FYNNEI. This CDR3 contains 15 residues. V gave up 6 bases and J gave up 7 bases; unmatched junction bases: 3. Sequenced sample: blood. This sequence originates from a woman in her seventies in good health. The genes are TRBV2 and TRBJ2-2; TRBD2 agrees at 15 bases. The CDR3 DNA reads as TGTGCCAGCAGATGGACTAGCGGGGGGGGCGGGGAGCTGTTTTTT. Translated, it gives CASRWTSGGGGELFF.